The sequence of this TCR beta chain was determined in a study of blood T cell repertoires in COVID-19. The table came from immunoSEQ multiplex PCR; TCRdb's copy has only in-frame clones and leaves some out. The sample includes some 330,000 clones, roughly nine tenths of them seen just once. The ends were cut back, 5 bases at V and 3 bases at J, with 18 bases in the middle. The CDR3 covers 16 residues. The germline gives CDR1 SGDLS, CDR2 YYNGEE. The source is a woman aged 30 to 39 with COVID-19, enrolled during active disease. This chain uses TRBV9 with TRBJ2-1; D perhaps matches TRBD1 (6 bases). Sequenced material: peripheral blood. The CDR3 coding sequence is TGTGCCAGCAGTCGGAGTCAGGGACATAGCTACAATGAGCAGTTCTTC. Translated, it gives CASSRSQGHSYNEQFF.